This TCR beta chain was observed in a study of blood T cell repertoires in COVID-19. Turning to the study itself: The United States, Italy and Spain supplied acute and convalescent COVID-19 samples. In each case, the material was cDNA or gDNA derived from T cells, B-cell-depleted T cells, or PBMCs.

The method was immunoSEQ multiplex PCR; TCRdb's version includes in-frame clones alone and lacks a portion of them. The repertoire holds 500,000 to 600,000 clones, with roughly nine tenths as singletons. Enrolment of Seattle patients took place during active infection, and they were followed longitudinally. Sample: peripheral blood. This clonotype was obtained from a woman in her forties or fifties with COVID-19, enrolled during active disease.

The CDR3 bases are TGTGCCAGCAGTAAACGTAAGACAGGGGCCGGTAATTCACCCCTCCACTTT. Its translation: CASSKRKTGAGNSPLHF. J is TRBJ1-6 and V is TRBV6-2 or TRBV6-3; TRBD1 matches 8 bases. With 5 bases clipped from V and 6 bases from J, the junction kept 12 bases outside the gene matches. The CDR3 runs to 17 residues. CDR1 is MNHEY and CDR2 is SVGEGT in the germline V gene.